The next 30 T cell receptor beta chains were all read from a single sample in a study of siplizumab effects on memory and regulatory T cells. Measured with immunoSEQ multiplex PCR; TCRdb has only the in-frame clones, and not every one. The table records about 100,000 clones, about 90% of them present only once. What was sequenced was CD4+ T cells sorted from blood. These receptors were collected from a human donor in good health.

The J gene is TRBJ2-3, the V gene TRBV5-1; 10 nucleotides line up with TRBD1. V shed 2 bases, J shed 6 bases, and the junction held 3 bases outside the gene matches. The CDR3 has 14 residues. Germline values: CDR1 SGHRS, CDR2 YFSETQ. The CDR3 region is CASSFGTGVDTQYF. For the CDR3, the DNA is TGCGCCAGCAGCTTCGGGACAGGGGTTGATACGCAGTATTTT.

The chain carries TRBV18 and TRBJ2-7; 9 bases are shared with TRBD1. Germline CDR1 and CDR2: KGHSH and LQKENI. The trim removed 2 bases at V and 6 bases at J, leaving 11 bases unmatched. The CDR3 has 16 amino acids. DNA of the CDR3: TGTGCCAGCTCACCAACATTGGCGGGACAGGGAGCCGAGCAGTACTTC. Protein sequence: CASSPTLAGQGAEQYF.

This clone was picked up one time. The chain couples TRBV2 to TRBJ1-5; D gene unclear. Trimming left V 3 bases short and J 6 bases short, with 3 bases between. The CDR3 loop spans 11 amino acids. Germline CDR1 is SNHLY and CDR2 is FYNNEI. In DNA, the CDR3 is TGTGCCAGCAGTGACACTCAGCCCCAGCATTTT. This encodes CASSDTQPQHF.

This clone was found once. V and J are TRBV5-1 and TRBJ2-7; D gene uncertain. The CDR3 loop spans 13 amino acids. Germline V gives CDR1 SGHRS, CDR2 YFSETQ. V lost 5 bases to trimming and J lost 5 bases, with 14 bases between them. CDR3 nucleotides: TGCGCCAGCAGAAACAGTCCCCTAGACGAGCAGTACTTC. Amino acid sequence: CASRNSPLDEQYF.

This rearrangement joins TRBV6-1 to TRBJ2-3, with 8 bases that match TRBD2. This CDR3 region has 15 residues. Germline CDR1 MNHNS, CDR2 SASEGT. V lost 7 bases, J lost 3 bases, and 9 bases stayed unmatched. CDR3 bases: TGTGCCAGCAAATTACTAGCGGAAAATACAGATACGCAGTATTTT. Translated, it gives CASKLLAENTDTQYF.

The chain uses TRBV10-1 and TRBJ1-1, with D hard to call. The CDR3 loop spans 13 amino acids. The germline gives CDR1 WNHNN, CDR2 SYGVQD (reference sequence). V gave up 4 bases and J gave up 4 bases, with 10 bases separating them. The CDR3 is CASSASRSTEAFF. CDR3 in DNA: TGCGCCAGCAGTGCCTCGCGGAGCACTGAAGCTTTCTTT.

The chain links TRBV5-1 to TRBJ2-5; D is possibly TRBD2 (6 bases). CDR1 and CDR2 from the germline V gene are SGHRS and YFSETQ. CDR3 length equals 13 residues. Trimming stripped 5 bases from V and 3 bases from J, with 11 bases between. The CDR3 sequence: CASRSGPKETQYF. The DNA of the CDR3 is TGCGCCAGCAGAAGCGGGCCTAAAGAGACCCAGTACTTC.

The rearrangement uses TRBV5-1 and TRBJ2-7; a possible D gene is TRBD2 (6 bases). CDR1 and CDR2 (germline): SGHRS, YFSETQ. This CDR3 has 16 residues. V gave up 2 bases and J gave up 0 bases, with 15 bases separating them. The DNA of the CDR3 is TGCGCCAGCAGCTTACTTGGGGAGGTTCTCTCCTACGAGCAGTACTTC. Its translation: CASSLLGEVLSYEQYF.

The chain joins TRBV7-3 to TRBJ2-1; 16 nucleotides line up with TRBD2. Germline CDR1 reads SGHTA; CDR2 reads FQGTGA. J gave up 7 bases and V 0 bases, and 6 bases lay outside the gene matches. The CDR3 contains 18 residues. The CDR3 reads CASSLTGLAGGPQNEQFF. The CDR3 DNA reads TGTGCCAGCAGCTTAACGGGACTAGCGGGAGGGCCACAGAATGAGCAGTTCTTC.

V gene TRBV4-2 combines with J gene TRBJ2-1; TRBD2 agrees at 8 bases. Germline V gene sequence: CDR1 LGHNA, CDR2 YNFKEQ. The CDR3 loop spans 17 amino acids. Germline trimming cut 6 bases from V and 3 bases from J; bases unmatched to any gene: 13. In nucleotides, the CDR3 is TGTGCCAGCAGTCAGACTATAGCGGGACCCTTCTACAATGAGCAGTTCTTC. Encoded protein: CASSQTIAGPFYNEQFF.

This chain connects TRBV6-1 to TRBJ1-2, with D unclear. The CDR3 loop spans 13 amino acids. The V end was cut by 4 bases, the J end by 4 bases, with 10 bases between. From germline, CDR1 is MNHNS and CDR2 SASEGT. In nucleotides, the CDR3 is TGTGCCAGCAGTGTTGTAGCCGGCTATGGCTACACCTTC. Translating gives CASSVVAGYGYTF.

The chain employs TRBV29-1 and TRBJ2-5; 11 positions agree with TRBD2. Trimming took 6 bases from V and 3 from J; bases not matched to a gene: 9. Per germline, CDR1 SQVTM and CDR2 ANQGSEA. CDR3 length: 15 residues. Here the CDR3 DNA reads TGCAGCGTCTATACACCGGGACTAGCGGAAGAGACCCAGTACTTC. Protein sequence: CSVYTPGLAEETQYF.

This clone was found once. The chain couples TRBV20-1 to TRBJ2-7; the match to TRBD1 covers 7 bases. The CDR3 length is 11 residues. V shed 6 bases and J 7 bases; nucleotides not matched to a gene: 6. Germline loops: CDR1 DFQATT, CDR2 SNEGSKA (reference sequence). The CDR3 protein is CSAKRQGEQYF. CDR3 bases: TGCAGTGCCAAAAGACAGGGAGAGCAGTACTTC.

This sequence joins TRBV5-1 and TRBJ2-7, with TRBD1 matching 8 bases. V gave up 4 bases and J gave up 7 bases; unmatched junction bases: 19. The CDR3 is 17 residues long. Germline CDR1 and CDR2: SGHRS and YFSETQ. DNA for the CDR3: TGCGCCAGCAGCACCCAATCCCCCGGGACAGGCGGTCAAGAGCAGTACTTC. It encodes CASSTQSPGTGGQEQYF. Variable domain in full (rest from reference TRBV5-1 and TRBJ2-7): KAGVTQTPRYLIKTRGQQVTLSCSPISGHRSVSWYQQTPGQGLQFLFEYFSETQRNKGNFPGRFSGRQFSNSRSEMNVSTLELGDSALYLCASSTQSPGTGGQEQYFGPGTRLTVT.

V gene TRBV18 combines with J gene TRBJ1-1; D is unclear. Trimming shortened V by 3 bases and J by 4 bases, and 9 bases separated the two germline ends. Germline V gene lookup returns CDR1 KGHSH and CDR2 LQKENI. The CDR3 has 13 residues. In DNA form, the CDR3 reads TGTGCCAGCTCACCCGACCAGGCCACTGAAGCTTTCTTT. Encoded protein: CASSPDQATEAFF.

This chain joins TRBV15 and TRBJ2-7; TRBD1 matches at 8 bases. The CDR3 extends over 13 amino acids. V was pared by 0 bases and J by 12 bases, with 7 bases of the junction left unmatched. Germline CDR1 and CDR2: LNHNV and YYDKDF (reference sequence). CDR3 nucleotides: TGTGCCACCAGCAGAGACTGGACAGGGAGTATGTACTTC. Protein: CATSRDWTGSMYF. Filled out from reference TRBV15 and TRBJ2-7, the complete variable domain reads DAMVIQNPRYQVTQFGKPVTLSCSQTLNHNVMYWYQQKSSQAPKLLFHYYDKDFNNEADTPDNFQSRRPNTSFCFLDIRSPGLGDTAMYLCATSRDWTGSMYFGPGTRLTVT.

The chain is built from TRBV9 and TRBJ2-2, with D unresolved. CDR1 is SGDLS and CDR2 is YYNGEE in the germline V gene. This CDR3 region has 12 residues. Between the trimmed V and J ends, which lost 0 bases and 7 bases, there was a span of 4 bases. The CDR3 DNA is TGTGCCAGCAGCGTAGAACTCGGGGAGCTGTTTTTT. Its protein product is CASSVELGELFF.

In its sample, this clone was seen once. This chain links TRBV11-2 with TRBJ2-7, with 13 bases matching TRBD2. The J segment lost 7 bases and the V segment lost 5 bases, leaving 5 bases of the junction unmatched. This CDR3 region has 14 residues. Germline V gene data show CDR1 as SGHAT and CDR2 as FQNNGV. CDR3 nucleotides: TGTGCCAGCAGCACCGGACTAGCGGGAGTTGAGCAGTACTTC. Protein: CASSTGLAGVEQYF.

This chain uses TRBV7-6 with TRBJ1-2; 7 bases are shared with TRBD1. The CDR3 is 15 amino acids. CDR1 and CDR2 from the germline V gene are SGHVS and FNYEAQ. V trimming: 4 bases; J trimming: 7 bases; junction bases outside the gene matches: 12. CDR3 bases: TGTGCCAGCAGCTCTAGGACAGGCGGCGTCTTTGGCTACACCTTC. It specifies CASSSRTGGVFGYTF.

Comments on this clone: This specimen includes other DNA sequences encoding the same CDR3. The J gene is TRBJ2-1, the V gene TRBV11-2; 12 nucleotides match TRBD2. CDR1 and CDR2 (germline): SGHAT, FQNNGV. The J segment lost 3 bases and the V segment lost 5 bases, leaving 5 bases of the junction unmatched. This CDR3 has 16 residues. Here the CDR3 reads CASSPRLAGVYNEQFF. The DNA for the CDR3 is TGTGCCAGCAGCCCTCGACTAGCGGGGGTCTACAATGAGCAGTTCTTC.

The CDR3 region is CASSPGRSAYGYTF. The CDR3 DNA reads TGTGCCAGCAGTCCAGGACGGTCTGCCTATGGCTACACCTTC. The chain is built from TRBV28 and TRBJ1-2, with D hard to call. This CDR3 spans 14 amino acids. Trimming shortened V by 5 bases and J by 4 bases, and 14 bases separated the two germline ends. Germline assignment: CDR1 MDHEN and CDR2 SYDVKM.

The chain links TRBV20-1 to TRBJ2-3; no clear D. Per germline, CDR1 DFQATT and CDR2 SNEGSKA (reference sequence). The CDR3 is 11 residues long. Trimming cost V 4 bases and J 5 bases, with 7 bases left between them. CDR3 DNA: TGCAGTGCTAAGGTGGGAGATACGCAGTATTTT. Protein product: CSAKVGDTQYF.

The chain joins TRBV2 to TRBJ2-1; D uncertain. This CDR3 region has 11 residues. With 7 bases removed from V and 3 bases from J, the gap between germline ends came to 4 bases. Germline V lookup: CDR1 SNHLY, CDR2 FYNNEI. The CDR3 coding sequence is TGTGCCAGCACTAGCTACAATGAGCAGTTCTTC. Translation gives CASTSYNEQFF.

The chain links TRBV10-3 to TRBJ2-7; D unclear. The V end was cut by 4 bases, the J end by 2 bases, with 9 bases between. CDR3 length: 13 residues. Germline-derived CDR1 and CDR2 are ENHRY and SYGVKD. For the CDR3, the DNA is TGTGCCATCAGTGCACAAACCGCCTACGAGCAGTACTTC. Encoded protein: CAISAQTAYEQYF.

The chain combines TRBV27 with TRBJ1-4, with D unresolved. This CDR3 is 14 amino acids long. V lost 3 bases and J 6 bases, leaving 11 bases between the germline ends. Germline V gene data show CDR1 as MNHEY and CDR2 as SMNVEV (reference sequence). The CDR3 spells CASSFGRVHEKLFF. The CDR3 nucleotides read TGTGCCAGCAGTTTTGGTAGGGTCCATGAAAAACTGTTTTTT.

This sequence joins TRBV6-4 and TRBJ2-2; D not resolved. The ends were cut back, 8 bases at V and 2 bases at J, with 3 bases in the middle. Germline V gene lookup returns CDR1 MRHNA and CDR2 SNTAGT. The CDR3 runs to 11 residues. The CDR3 region is CASGNTGELFF. DNA of the CDR3: TGTGCCAGCGGTAACACCGGGGAGCTGTTTTTT.

The genes are TRBV29-1 and TRBJ2-3; 9 bases are shared with TRBD2. This CDR3 comprises 14 residues. After removal of 5 bases from V and 3 bases from J, the junction contained 6 bases not matched to a gene. CDR1 and CDR2 from the germline V gene are SQVTM and ANQGSEA. The CDR3 bases are TGCAGCGTTCGAGATAGCGGGAGTACAGATACGCAGTATTTT. Its protein product is CSVRDSGSTDTQYF.

The J gene is TRBJ2-7, the V gene TRBV5-4; D gene unclear. Germline CDR1 SGHNT, CDR2 YYREEE (reference sequence). V was shortened by 0 bases and J by 3 bases, with 10 bases between the two germline ends. The CDR3 is 14 residues long. The CDR3 loop is CASSLGAVLYEQYF. The CDR3 DNA is TGTGCCAGCAGCTTGGGGGCTGTGCTCTACGAGCAGTACTTC.

This chain links TRBV7-2 with TRBJ2-5; D may correspond to TRBD1 or TRBD2 (6 bases each). Trimming cost V 7 bases and J 0 bases, with 9 bases left between them. From germline, CDR1 is SGHTA and CDR2 FQGNSA. The CDR3 contains 13 residues. The chain's CDR3 is CASKRGDQETQYF. CDR3 bases: TGTGCCAGCAAAAGGGGGGACCAAGAGACCCAGTACTTC.

This chain links TRBV7-9 with TRBJ1-2; a possible D gene is TRBD1 (5 bases). There are 12 residues in the CDR3. Germline V lookup: CDR1 SEHNR, CDR2 FQNEAQ (reference sequence). The V end lost 5 bases, the J end lost 7 bases, and 11 bases lay between the germline ends. CDR3 DNA: TGTGCCAGCAGCCAGGGCTTGGCTGGCTACACCTTC. The encoded protein is CASSQGLAGYTF.